Here is one T cell receptor (beta chain) with its context. The antigen is unknown. Sequenced by immunoSEQ multiplex PCR; TCRdb stores in-frame clones only, minus some. The sample shows around 69,000 clones, 80% to 90% of them seen only once. CDR1 and CDR2 (germline): SEHNR, FQNEAQ (reference sequence). The V gene end was trimmed by 5 bases and the J gene end by 2 bases; junction bases not matched to a gene: 5. The CDR3 consists of 15 residues. This record belongs to a study of OX40 agonist ivuxolimab in advanced cancers. Study-wide points: There were, on average, more expanded clones in CD8+ T cells than in CD4+.

Sequencing was performed on CD4+ or CD8+ T cells sorted from blood, taken in a trial of the OX40 agonist ivuxolimab. The chain uses TRBV7-9 and TRBJ2-1; 8 bases match TRBD2. The source is an adult with an advanced solid tumor such as melanoma, head and neck, liver or kidney cancer. This chain's CDR3 is CASSLPGGAYNEQFF. The CDR3 DNA is TGTGCCAGCAGCCTGCCCGGGGGGGCCTACAATGAGCAGTTCTTC.